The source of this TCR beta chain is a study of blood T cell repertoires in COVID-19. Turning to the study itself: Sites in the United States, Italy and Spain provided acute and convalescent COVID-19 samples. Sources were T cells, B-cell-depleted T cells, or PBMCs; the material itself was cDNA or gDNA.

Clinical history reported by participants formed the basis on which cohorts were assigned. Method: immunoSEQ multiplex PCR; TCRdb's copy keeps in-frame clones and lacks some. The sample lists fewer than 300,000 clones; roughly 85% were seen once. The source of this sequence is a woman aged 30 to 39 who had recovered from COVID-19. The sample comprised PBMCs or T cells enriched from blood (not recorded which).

The CDR3 region has the DNA TGTGCCAGCAGCATCCGACAGGCGCCCTCTGGAAACACCATATATTTT. Amino acid sequence: CASSIRQAPSGNTIYF. The V call is TRBV4-2, the J call TRBJ1-3; maybe TRBD1 (6 bases). The germline V gene encodes CDR1 LGHNA and CDR2 YNFKEQ. Trimming shortened V by 5 bases and J by 0 bases, and 14 bases separated the two germline ends. This CDR3 has 16 amino acids.